The 8 T cell receptor beta chains in this list originate from one sample, sequenced in a study of naive and memory T cell subsets. An equimolar mix of two oligonucleotides served as the beta constant-region primer for TRBC1 and TRBC2. The ligated cDNA underwent four PCR rounds using SP2 and nested alpha and beta constant-region primers. TCRdb ran MiXCR on the UMI-ligation and nested PCR reads and lists one entry per CDR3 protein. Of roughly 92,000 distinct CDR3 sequences in the sample, approximately 11% are singletons; the top ten hold just over 0.13%. Broader study findings: Especially in CD8 cells, naive repertoires contained a few larger clonotypes, possibly CD45RA-re-expressing memory cells.

No antigen has been assigned to these receptors. The specimen sequenced was naive CD4+ T cells from blood. The origin of the receptors is a human donor in good health.

This rearrangement joins TRBV7-3 to TRBJ2-7; possible D gene TRBD2, 6 bases. This CDR3 has 15 amino acids. CDR1 and CDR2 (germline): SGHTA, FQGTGA. The V end was cut by 0 bases, the J end by 4 bases, with 13 bases between. This CDR3 is CASSLTAGGGYEQYF. The CDR3, as DNA: TGTGCCAGCAGCTTAACGGCCGGGGGTGGTTACGAGCAGTACTTC.

This clonotype was counted many times. The chain joins TRBV7-2 to TRBJ2-3; D gene ambiguous. Looked up from germline, CDR1 is SGHTA and CDR2 is FQGNSA. This CDR3 is built from 13 residues. Trimming took 0 bases from V and 5 from J, leaving 6 bases between them. For the CDR3, the DNA is TGTGCCAGCAGCTTAGCGCTGGTAGATACGCAGTATTTT. It encodes CASSLALVDTQYF. Complete variable domain (other parts from reference TRBV7-2 and TRBJ2-3): GAGVSQSPSNKVTEKGKDVELRCDPISGHTALYWYRQSLGQGLEFLIYFQGNSAPDKSGLPSDRFSAERTGGSVSTLTIQRTQQEDSAVYLCASSLALVDTQYFGPGTRLTVL.

In this sample, this clonotype turned up a few times. V is TRBV6-1 and J is TRBJ2-6; TRBD1 agrees at 7 bases. CDR3 size: 19 residues. CDR1 is MNHNS, CDR2 SASEGT, per germline. Germline trimming cut 2 bases from V and 0 bases from J; bases unmatched to any gene: 10. For the CDR3, the DNA is TGTGCCAGCAGTGAATTTCGAGGGGGCTGGACCTCTGGGGCCAACGTCCTGACTTTC. Protein product: CASSEFRGGWTSGANVLTF.

This clonotype was detected many times. The chain joins TRBV18 to TRBJ2-4, with a weak D call TRBD2 (6 bases). V was shortened by 1 base and J by 5 bases, with 12 bases between the two germline ends. Germline-derived CDR1 and CDR2 are KGHSH and LQKENI. The CDR3 contains 15 residues. For the CDR3, the DNA is TGTGCCAGCTCACCACGAGTGGGGGGAGAAAACATTCAGTACTTC. Amino acid sequence: CASSPRVGGENIQYF. Drawing the rest from reference TRBV18 and TRBJ2-4, the complete variable domain is NAGVMQNPRHLVRRRGQEARLRCSPMKGHSHVYWYRQLPEEGLKFMVYLQKENIIDESGMPKERFSAEFPKEGPSILRIQQVVRGDSAAYFCASSPRVGGENIQYFGAGTRLSVL.

This chain links TRBV4-1 with TRBJ2-4; 11 positions match TRBD2. Germline CDR1 is MGHRA and CDR2 is YSYEKL. The V gene end was trimmed by 1 base and the J gene end by 7 bases; junction bases not matched to a gene: 12. This CDR3 region has 18 residues. The CDR3 DNA follows: TGCGCCAGCAGCCAAGGAAGGGTAGCGGGAGGGCCGAAGAACATTCAGTACTTC. It specifies CASSQGRVAGGPKNIQYF.

This sequence joins TRBV4-3 and TRBJ2-1; possibly TRBD1 for D (7 bases). The CDR3 sequence is 14 residues long. Germline V gene data show CDR1 as LGHNA and CDR2 as YSLEER. Trimming removed 4 bases at V and 8 bases at J, with 15 bases between. CDR3 residues: CASSPQGRGHEQFF. In DNA form, the CDR3 reads TGCGCCAGCAGCCCACAGGGGCGGGGTCATGAGCAGTTCTTC.

This clonotype was recorded a few times. The rearrangement links TRBV5-1 to TRBJ1-2, with TRBD1 as a possible D gene (6 bases). The CDR3 has 15 residues. Germline-derived CDR1 and CDR2 are SGHRS and YFSETQ. V was trimmed by 1 base and J by 5 bases, leaving 15 bases between them. CDR3 in DNA: TGCGCCAGCAGCTTGAACTCAGGGGATGGATATGGCTACACCTTC. It codes for CASSLNSGDGYGYTF. Looking up the rest from reference TRBV5-1 and TRBJ1-2 gives the full variable domain: KAGVTQTPRYLIKTRGQQVTLSCSPISGHRSVSWYQQTPGQGLQFLFEYFSETQRNKGNFPGRFSGRQFSNSRSEMNVSTLELGDSALYLCASSLNSGDGYGYTFGSGTRLTVV.

Ten or more counts support this clonotype. The V gene is TRBV6-2 or TRBV6-3, the J gene TRBJ1-4; a weak D match, TRBD1 (6 bases). V lost 6 bases to trimming and J lost 5 bases, with 16 bases between them. CDR1 MNHEY and CDR2 SVGEGT come from the germline V gene. The CDR3 spans 15 residues. The CDR3 DNA is TGTGCCAGCAGCCCCCTACAGGGAAAGAATGAAAAACTGTTTTTT. Translation: CASSPLQGKNEKLFF.